These T cell receptor beta chains were read from a single sample in a study of CXCR3-negative and CXCR3-positive naive CD8 T cells. From the 5' RACE reads, TCRdb lists one entry per CDR3 protein and no DNA. The listing contains just over 60,000 distinct CDR3 sequences. The specimen was naive CXCR3- CD8+ T cells from blood. The origin of the receptors is a human donor in good health. Some clones in this sample may be carry-over from other donors' samples. Both conserved end residues are part of each CDR3.

CASSFGGISYEQYF	TRBJ2-7	TRBV5-1
CASSPIRGHEAFF	TRBJ1-1	TRBV9
CASTPSRGPETQYF	TRBJ2-5	TRBV6-5
CSVEKGFTGELFF	TRBJ2-2	TRBV29-1
CSAKDTNTGELFF	TRBJ2-2	TRBV29-1
CSARVSTDTQYF	TRBJ2-3	TRBV20-1
CASSLSGANVLTF	TRBJ2-6	TRBV21-1
CASSLSWDNSYEQYF	TRBJ2-7	TRBV7-9
CASSPIAGGTDTQYF	TRBJ2-3	TRBV28
CSVAGFTEAFF	TRBJ1-1	TRBV29-1
CASSQESGAYEQYF	TRBJ2-7	TRBV4-1
CASSVDWGLNTEAFF	TRBJ1-1	TRBV9
CASSTTSGGLISYEQYF	TRBJ2-7	TRBV10-2
CASTTFSGWGSTDTQYF	TRBJ2-3	TRBV12-3/TRBV12-4
CASSPFSTGAGTGELFF	TRBJ2-2	TRBV7-9
CASRGLPGQLPYEQYF	TRBJ2-7	TRBV7-2